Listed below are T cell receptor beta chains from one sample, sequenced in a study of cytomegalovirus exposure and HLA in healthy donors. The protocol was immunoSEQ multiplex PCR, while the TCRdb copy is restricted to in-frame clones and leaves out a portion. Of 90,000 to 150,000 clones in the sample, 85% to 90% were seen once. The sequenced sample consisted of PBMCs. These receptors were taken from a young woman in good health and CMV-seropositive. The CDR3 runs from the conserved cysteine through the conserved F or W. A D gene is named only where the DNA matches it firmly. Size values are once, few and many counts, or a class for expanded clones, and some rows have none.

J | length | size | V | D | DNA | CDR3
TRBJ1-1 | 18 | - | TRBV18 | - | TGTGCCAGCTCAAATCGACGGCAAACAGGGTCGTGGGTCACTGAAGCTTTCTTT | CASSNRRQTGSWVTEAFF
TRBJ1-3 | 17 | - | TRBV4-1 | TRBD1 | TGCGCCAGCAGCCGGGGGACAGGAAGGTTGAGCGGAAACACCATATATTTT | CASSRGTGRLSGNTIYF
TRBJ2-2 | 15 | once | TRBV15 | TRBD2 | TGTGCCAGCCGACCGCACGGGGGGGACACCGGGGAGCTGTTTTTT | CASRPHGGDTGELFF
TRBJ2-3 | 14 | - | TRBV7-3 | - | TGTGCCAGCAGCTTATCCCCGAGCACAGATACGCAGTATTTT | CASSLSPSTDTQYF
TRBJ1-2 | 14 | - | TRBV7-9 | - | TGTGCCAGCAGCACCCTACAGGGAAGCTATGGCTACACCTTC | CASSTLQGSYGYTF
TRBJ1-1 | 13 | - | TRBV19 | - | TGTGCCAGTAGTATAAGACAGAACACTGAAGCTTTCTTT | CASSIRQNTEAFF
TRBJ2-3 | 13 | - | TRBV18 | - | TGTGCCAGCTCGGTGACAGGTTCAGATACGCAGTATTTT | CASSVTGSDTQYF
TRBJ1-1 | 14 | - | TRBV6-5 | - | TGTGCCAGCAGTCGCGAAATCCAGGGTAGGCGAGCTTTCTTT | CASSREIQGRRAFF
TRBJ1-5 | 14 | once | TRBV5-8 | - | TGTGCCAGCAGCTCGTATAATAGCAATCAGCCCCAGCATTTT | CASSSYNSNQPQHF
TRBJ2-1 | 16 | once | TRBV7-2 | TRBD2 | TGTGCCAGCAGCTTTCAACTAGCGGGACTAGACAATGAGCAGTTCTTC | CASSFQLAGLDNEQFF
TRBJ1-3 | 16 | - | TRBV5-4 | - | TGTGCCAGCAGCTTGGCCGGGAAAACCACTGGAAACACCATATATTTT | CASSLAGKTTGNTIYF
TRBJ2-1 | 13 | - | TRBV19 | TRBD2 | TGTGCCAGTAGTATAGATCGCGGGAGTCGGCAGTTCTTC | CASSIDRGSRQFF
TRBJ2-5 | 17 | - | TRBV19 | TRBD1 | TGTGCCAGTAGTCCCGGGACAGGGGGCCGACGGGACGAGACCCAGTACTTC | CASSPGTGGRRDETQYF
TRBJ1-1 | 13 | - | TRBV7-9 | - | TGTGCCAGCACCGAAAGGGGGAGCACTGAAGCTTTCTTT | CASTERGSTEAFF
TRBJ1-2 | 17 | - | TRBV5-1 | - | TGCGCCAGCAGCTTGCAGCCCTCAGGGGCTTTGAACTATGGCTACACCTTC | CASSLQPSGALNYGYTF
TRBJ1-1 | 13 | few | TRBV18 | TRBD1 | TGTGCCAGCTCACCGACAGGGGACACTGAAGCTTTCTTT | CASSPTGDTEAFF
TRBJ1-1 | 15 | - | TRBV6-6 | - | TGTGCCAGCCAAAATCTCCGACAGGACTTCACTGAAGCTTTCTTT | CASQNLRQDFTEAFF
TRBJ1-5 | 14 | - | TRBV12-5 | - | TGTGCTAGTGGTTTGGAGGCGGGGAATCAGCCCCAGCATTTT | CASGLEAGNQPQHF
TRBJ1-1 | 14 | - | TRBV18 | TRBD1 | TGTGCCAGCTCACCCCGACAGGGCGGTGCTGAAGCTTTCTTT | CASSPRQGGAEAFF
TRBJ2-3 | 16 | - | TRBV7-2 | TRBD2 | TGTGCCAGCAGCTCCCGGACTAGCGGGAGCACAGATACGCAGTATTTT | CASSSRTSGSTDTQYF
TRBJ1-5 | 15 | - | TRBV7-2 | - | TGTGCCAGCAACCCGACGGGGGAGCGGTTTCAGCCCCAGCATTTT | CASNPTGERFQPQHF
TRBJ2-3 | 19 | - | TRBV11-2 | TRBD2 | TGTGCCAGCAGATCAGACTATGGGCTAGCGGCCCTTAACGTCGATACGCAGTATTTT | CASRSDYGLAALNVDTQYF
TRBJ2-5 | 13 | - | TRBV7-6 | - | TGTGCCAGCAGCTTCTCCCTCGGGGAGACCCAGTACTTC | CASSFSLGETQYF
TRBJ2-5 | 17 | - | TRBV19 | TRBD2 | TGTGCCAGTAGTCCCCGGACTAGCGGGAGTCGAGAAGAGACCCAGTACTTC | CASSPRTSGSREETQYF
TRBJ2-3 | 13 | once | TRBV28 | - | TGTGCCAGCAGAATGACTAGCACAGATACGCAGTATTTT | CASRMTSTDTQYF
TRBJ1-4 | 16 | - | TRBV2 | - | TGTGCCAGCAGTGAAGGGACAGTTGCAACTAATGAAAAACTGTTTTTT | CASSEGTVATNEKLFF
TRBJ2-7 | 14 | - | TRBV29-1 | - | TGCAGCGCTGTGGGGTTAGGGGGGGCCTACGAGCAGTACTTC | CSAVGLGGAYEQYF
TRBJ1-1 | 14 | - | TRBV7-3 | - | TGTGCCAGCAGCTTAAGGGGGCAGGACACTGAAGCTTTCTTT | CASSLRGQDTEAFF
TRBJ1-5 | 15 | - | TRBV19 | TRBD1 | TGTGCCAGTAGTCCCAAAGGACAGGGGAATCAGCCCCAGCATTTT | CASSPKGQGNQPQHF
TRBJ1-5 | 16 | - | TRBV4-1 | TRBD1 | TGCGCCAGCAGCCAAGATCAAGGGGGCTACAATCAGCCCCAGCATTTT | CASSQDQGGYNQPQHF
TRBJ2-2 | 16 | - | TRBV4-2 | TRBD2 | TGTGCCAGCAGCCAGTCAGCGGGGGGAGACACCGGGGAGCTGTTTTTT | CASSQSAGGDTGELFF
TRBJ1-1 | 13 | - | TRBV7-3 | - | TGTGCCAGCAGCCGTCAGGGGAACACTGAAGCTTTCTTT | CASSRQGNTEAFF
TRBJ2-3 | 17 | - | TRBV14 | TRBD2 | TGTGCCAGCAGCCAGGGGTCGTTGGGACTACGCACAGATACGCAGTATTTT | CASSQGSLGLRTDTQYF
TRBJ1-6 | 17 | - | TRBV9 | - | TGTGCCAGCAGCGTAGAAGGGTCGGGGTCTTTTAATTCACCCCTCCACTTT | CASSVEGSGSFNSPLHF
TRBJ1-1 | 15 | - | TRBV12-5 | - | TGTGCTAGTGGTCTCACTGGGGGAGGGAACACTGAAGCTTTCTTT | CASGLTGGGNTEAFF
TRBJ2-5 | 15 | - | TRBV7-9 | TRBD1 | TGTGCCAGCAGCCGAGCCGACAGGGGCGGGGAGACCCAGTACTTC | CASSRADRGGETQYF
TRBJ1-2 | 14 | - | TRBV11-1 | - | TGTGCCAGCAGCCCCTCGAGCGATGGCTATGGCTACACCTTC | CASSPSSDGYGYTF
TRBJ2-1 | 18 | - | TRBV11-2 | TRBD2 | TGTGCCAGCAGCTTTTGGCTAGCGGGGGGCCGCTCCTACAATGAGCAGTTCTTC | CASSFWLAGGRSYNEQFF
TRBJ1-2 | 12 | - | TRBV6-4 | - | TGTGCCAGCAGGTACAGTAACTATGGCTACACCTTC | CASRYSNYGYTF
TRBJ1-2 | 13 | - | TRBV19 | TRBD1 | TGTGCCAGTACCACGGGCGAAAGGGGACAGAGTACCTTC | CASTTGERGQSTF
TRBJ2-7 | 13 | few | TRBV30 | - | TGTGCCTGGAGTGAACTTACGAACCGCGGGCAGTACTTC | CAWSELTNRGQYF
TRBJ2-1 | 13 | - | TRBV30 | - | TGTGCCTGGAGTCCCCAATCGGGACTCGACGCGTTCTTC | CAWSPQSGLDAFF
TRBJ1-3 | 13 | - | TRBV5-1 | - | TGCGCCAGCAGCTACCACTACGGAAACACCATATATTTT | CASSYHYGNTIYF
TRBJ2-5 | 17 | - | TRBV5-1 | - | TGCGCCAGCAGCGGGGGGTTAGCGGCTACGTACCAAGAGACCCAGTACTTC | CASSGGLAATYQETQYF
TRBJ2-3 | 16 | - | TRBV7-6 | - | TGTGCCAGCAGCTTAGTGCCAAGGGGAAGTACAGATACGCAGTATTTT | CASSLVPRGSTDTQYF